A single sample is the source of the 8 T cell receptor beta chains below, sequenced in a study of cytotoxic CD8 clonotypes in ibrutinib-treated CLL. The table came from immunoSEQ multiplex PCR; TCRdb's copy has only in-frame clones and leaves some out. The table records about 160,000 clones, roughly 80% of them present only once. The starting material was PBMCs, obtained after 12 months of ibrutinib treatment. The receptors shown here come from a human donor with chronic lymphocytic leukemia.

The genes are TRBV5-1 and TRBJ2-7; 8 positions agree with TRBD1. Germline trimming cut 1 base from V and 0 bases from J; bases unmatched to any gene: 9. CDR3 size: 17 residues. In germline, CDR1 is SGHRS, CDR2 YFSETQ. CDR3 in DNA: TGCGCCAGCAGCTTGATTCCGACAGGGGAGTCCTCCTACGAGCAGTACTTC. Protein product: CASSLIPTGESSYEQYF.

The rearrangement links TRBV7-2 to TRBJ1-2, with 7 bases identical to TRBD1. V was pared by 4 bases and J by 6 bases, with 11 bases of the junction left unmatched. Germline V gene sequence: CDR1 SGHTA, CDR2 FQGNSA. The CDR3 has 15 amino acids. CDR3 sequence reads: CASSSSGGGDDGYTF. The CDR3, as DNA: TGTGCCAGCAGCTCCTCAGGGGGGGGCGATGATGGCTACACCTTC.

This chain links TRBV19 with TRBJ2-5; perhaps TRBD1 as D (5 bases). V was shortened by 3 bases and J by 2 bases, with 10 bases between the two germline ends. The CDR3 runs 14 residues. In germline, CDR1 is LNHDA, CDR2 SQIVND (reference sequence). DNA of the CDR3: TGTGCCAGTAGTATGTCCAGGGCTCAAGAGACCCAGTACTTC. This translates into CASSMSRAQETQYF.

This chain connects TRBV30 to TRBJ1-3; the D is unclear. The CDR3 spans 16 residues. Germline-derived CDR1 and CDR2 are GTSNPN and SVGIG (reference sequence). V lost 4 bases to trimming and J lost 3 bases, with 19 bases between them. The CDR3 region is CAWISMGRAYGNTIYF. DNA for the CDR3: TGTGCCTGGATTTCCATGGGGAGGGCCTATGGAAACACCATATATTTT.

The chain employs TRBV4-3 and TRBJ2-5, with 8 bases aligning to TRBD1. This CDR3 has 16 amino acids. Germline V gene sequence: CDR1 LGHNA, CDR2 YSLEER. The J segment lost 5 bases and the V segment lost 4 bases, leaving 12 bases of the junction unmatched. CDR3 loop: CASSLGGDRLRETQYF. For the CDR3, the DNA is TGCGCCAGCAGCCTCGGCGGGGACAGGCTACGGGAGACCCAGTACTTC.

The rearrangement uses TRBV5-1 and TRBJ2-3, with 7 bases identical to TRBD2. J gave up 4 bases and V 0 bases, and 8 bases lay outside the gene matches. CDR1 and CDR2 from the germline V gene are SGHRS and YFSETQ. The CDR3 runs to 16 residues. CDR3 DNA sequence: TGCGCCAGCAGCTTGGGCGGGAGAGGGAGCGCAGATACGCAGTATTTT. It is translated as CASSLGGRGSADTQYF.

V gene TRBV28 combines with J gene TRBJ1-2; TRBD1 is a possible D gene (6 bases). This CDR3 has 14 amino acids. Trimming removed 3 bases at V and 8 bases at J, with 16 bases between. Germline CDR1 reads MDHEN; CDR2 reads SYDVKM. CDR3 loop: CASSFRLDSGGYTF. CDR3 nucleotide sequence: TGTGCCAGCAGTTTTCGGTTGGACAGCGGAGGCTACACCTTC.

This clone was seen once. As DNA, the CDR3 is TGTGCCAGCAGCTTGCGGGTTTATCTCTCTGGAAACACCATATATTTT. Translated: CASSLRVYLSGNTIYF. This sequence joins TRBV11-2 and TRBJ1-3; D ambiguous. Trimming stripped 3 bases from V and 0 bases from J, with 12 bases between. Germline V gene lookup returns CDR1 SGHAT and CDR2 FQNNGV. This CDR3 has 16 amino acids.